A single sample is the source of the 30 T cell receptor beta chains below, sequenced in a study of siplizumab effects on memory and regulatory T cells. Measured with immunoSEQ multiplex PCR; TCRdb has only the in-frame clones, and not every one. The sample has tens of thousands of clones, 93% seen once; the top ten hold approximately 5.3%. Sequencing input: CD8+ T cells sorted from blood. The receptors derive from a human donor in good health.

The chain has TRBV7-6 and TRBJ2-7, with 11 nucleotides matching TRBD2. This CDR3 contains 14 residues. CDR1 and CDR2 (germline): SGHVS, FNYEAQ. Unmatched junction bases numbered 5, after V lost 5 bases and J lost 5 bases. This chain's CDR3 is CASSRSGGADEQYF. The DNA of the CDR3 is TGTGCCAGCAGCCGTAGCGGGGGGGCCGACGAGCAGTACTTC.

This chain uses TRBV11-2 with TRBJ2-7; D is undetermined. V dropped 6 bases and J dropped 1 base, with 7 bases sitting between them. The CDR3 is 12 amino acids. In germline, CDR1 is SGHAT, CDR2 FQNNGV. The CDR3: CASRPQSYEQYF. CDR3 bases: TGTGCCAGCAGGCCACAGTCCTACGAGCAGTACTTC.

The chain couples TRBV7-2 to TRBJ1-6; possible D gene TRBD1, 5 bases. The CDR3 totals 13 residues. Germline V gene data show CDR1 as SGHTA and CDR2 as FQGNSA. With 3 bases removed from V and 9 bases from J, the gap between germline ends came to 9 bases. The CDR3 here is CASSLRGGSPLHF. The CDR3 nucleotides are TGTGCCAGCAGCTTGAGGGGCGGTTCACCCCTCCACTTT.

This clone was seen once. This chain joins TRBV5-6 and TRBJ2-1; unclear D gene. Between the trimmed V and J ends, which lost 4 bases and 0 bases, there was a span of 11 bases. Germline CDR1 reads SGHDT; CDR2 reads YYEEEE. CDR3 length: 15 residues. In nucleotides, the CDR3 is TGTGCCAGCAGCCAGGAACAGATCTCCTACAATGAGCAGTTCTTC. Its translation is CASSQEQISYNEQFF.

The V gene is TRBV9, the J gene TRBJ2-3; no reliable D call. The CDR3 consists of 15 residues. The V gene's germline CDR1 is SGDLS and CDR2 YYNGEE. Trimming took off 0 bases at V and 0 bases at J, with 8 bases between the two ends. The CDR3 is CASSVGGFSTDTQYF. The CDR3 region has the DNA TGTGCCAGCAGCGTAGGAGGCTTCAGCACAGATACGCAGTATTTT. Combining the CDR3 with reference TRBV9 and TRBJ2-3 gives the whole variable domain DSGVTQTPKHLITATGQRVTLRCSPRSGDLSVYWYQQSLDQGLQFLIQYYNGEERAKGNILERFSAQQFPDLHSELNLSSLELGDSALYFCASSVGGFSTDTQYFGPGTRLTVL.

V usage is TRBV19 and J usage is TRBJ2-4; no definite D call. CDR3 length equals 15 residues. V lost 3 bases to trimming and J lost 0 bases, with 9 bases between them. Germline loops: CDR1 LNHDA, CDR2 SQIVND (reference sequence). CDR3 nucleotide sequence: TGTGCCAGTAGTATCAGTCCACTAGCCAAAAACATTCAGTACTTC. Translated, it gives CASSISPLAKNIQYF.

The chain couples TRBV30 to TRBJ2-2; 7 bases fit TRBD1. From germline, CDR1 is GTSNPN and CDR2 SVGIG (reference sequence). The CDR3 length is 13 residues. V gave up 5 bases and J gave up 2 bases; unmatched junction bases: 2. In nucleotides, the CDR3 is TGTGCCTGGGACAGGGCAAACACCGGGGAGCTGTTTTTT. This translates into CAWDRANTGELFF.

The chain uses TRBV5-6 and TRBJ1-1, with TRBD1 matching over 8 bases. Germline CDR1 reads SGHDT; CDR2 reads YYEEEE. The CDR3 runs 16 residues. The junction had 5 bases not matched to a gene; V was cut back by 1 base and J by 0 bases. CDR3 bases: TGTGCCAGCAGCTTGTCGGACAGGGCTATGAACACTGAAGCTTTCTTT. This codes for CASSLSDRAMNTEAFF.

DNA of the CDR3: TGTGCCAGCAGCCCATGGGCGGGCACTGAAGCTTTCTTT. It specifies CASSPWAGTEAFF. The chain links TRBV7-9 to TRBJ1-1, with no clear D. Germline V gives CDR1 SEHNR, CDR2 FQNEAQ (reference sequence). The CDR3 is 13 amino acids. Between the trimmed V and J ends, which lost 5 bases and 4 bases, there was a span of 11 bases.

The chain couples TRBV9 to TRBJ2-5; TRBD2 aligns across 11 bases. The CDR3 runs to 15 residues. V shed 6 bases and J 1 base; nucleotides not matched to a gene: 5. CDR1 and CDR2 from the germline V gene are SGDLS and YYNGEE. CDR3 protein: CASTLTSGVQETQYF. The CDR3 coding sequence is TGTGCCAGCACCCTGACTAGCGGGGTCCAAGAGACCCAGTACTTC.

V gene TRBV11-3 combines with J gene TRBJ2-4, with D uncertain. The CDR3 consists of 17 residues. Looked up from germline, CDR1 is SGHNT and CDR2 is YENEEA. The germline V and J ends were trimmed by 0 bases and 0 bases, with 12 bases remaining between them. CDR3 sequence reads: CASSLEGRLQAKNIQYF. The CDR3 coding sequence is TGTGCCAGCAGCTTAGAAGGTAGACTTCAAGCCAAAAACATTCAGTACTTC.

This chain links TRBV5-1 with TRBJ2-5; D ambiguous. Trimming left V 0 bases short and J 6 bases short, with 12 bases between. CDR3 size: 14 residues. The germline gives CDR1 SGHRS, CDR2 YFSETQ. CDR3 bases: TGCGCCAGCAGCTTGGGACCCCTGGGGAAGACCCAGTACTTC. It yields the protein CASSLGPLGKTQYF.

The rearrangement links TRBV5-1 to TRBJ2-3; perhaps D is TRBD1 or TRBD2 (6 bases each). V dropped 1 base and J dropped 4 bases, with 13 bases sitting between them. The CDR3 has 15 amino acids. Per germline, CDR1 SGHRS and CDR2 YFSETQ. This chain's CDR3 is CASSLSGGWADTQYF. The CDR3 bases are TGCGCCAGCAGCTTGTCCGGGGGCTGGGCAGATACGCAGTATTTT.

The V gene is TRBV5-1, the J gene TRBJ2-2; D gene unclear. CDR1 is SGHRS and CDR2 is YFSETQ in the germline V gene. V lost 4 bases and J 4 bases, leaving 5 bases between the germline ends. The CDR3 runs 12 residues. As DNA, the CDR3 is TGCGCCAGCAGCACGGGCACCGGGGAGCTGTTTTTT. Translation: CASSTGTGELFF.

The chain employs TRBV6-4 and TRBJ2-2; 9 bases fit TRBD2. The CDR3 spans 17 residues. V lost 0 bases, J lost 3 bases, and 5 bases stayed unmatched. Germline values: CDR1 MRHNA, CDR2 SNTAGT. CDR3 DNA sequence: TGTGCCAGCAGTGACTCAGAGCGGGGGGCGTACACCGGGGAGCTGTTTTTT. It codes for CASSDSERGAYTGELFF.

This clone was recorded a few times. This rearrangement joins TRBV9 to TRBJ1-3; D is perhaps TRBD1 (6 bases). Germline V gene data show CDR1 as SGDLS and CDR2 as YYNGEE. CDR3 length equals 13 residues. Trimming left V 3 bases short and J 2 bases short, with 6 bases between. The CDR3, as DNA: TGTGCCAGCAGCGACAGGGCTGGAAACACCATATATTTT. Its protein is CASSDRAGNTIYF.

The V call is TRBV4-1, the J call TRBJ1-1; no firm D call. Germline CDR1 reads MGHRA; CDR2 reads YSYEKL. This CDR3 contains 13 residues. V was trimmed by 1 base and J by 4 bases, leaving 7 bases between them. In DNA form, the CDR3 reads TGCGCCAGCAGCCAAGGTACCACCACTGAAGCTTTCTTT. Translated, it gives CASSQGTTTEAFF.

The chain combines TRBV27 with TRBJ1-2; tentatively, D is TRBD1 (6 bases). V lost 6 bases, J lost 3 bases, and 11 bases lay in between. The CDR3 extends over 13 amino acids. In germline, CDR1 is MNHEY, CDR2 SMNVEV (reference sequence). CDR3 residues: CASRLQGDYGYTF. The CDR3 region has the DNA TGTGCCAGCAGATTACAGGGTGACTATGGCTACACCTTC.

V and J are TRBV6-5 and TRBJ2-3, with 7 nucleotides matching TRBD2. The CDR3 runs to 14 residues. Germline V lookup: CDR1 MNHEY, CDR2 SVGAGI. V shed 6 bases and J 2 bases; nucleotides not matched to a gene: 5. The CDR3 DNA follows: TGTGCCAGCAGCATCCGGGAGGTCACAGATACGCAGTATTTT. It specifies CASSIREVTDTQYF.

The chain links TRBV6-1 to TRBJ1-1; D not resolved. Germline V gene data show CDR1 as MNHNS and CDR2 as SASEGT. The CDR3 is made up of 14 amino acids. V was trimmed by 3 bases and J by 2 bases, leaving 10 bases between them. Here the CDR3 DNA reads TGTGCCAGCAGTGACGCGGACCCTAACACTGAAGCTTTCTTT. This codes for CASSDADPNTEAFF.

This chain joins TRBV7-9 and TRBJ2-7; 7 bases map to TRBD1. The CDR3 contains 14 residues. CDR1 is SEHNR, CDR2 FQNEAQ, per germline (reference sequence). J was trimmed by 0 bases and V by 6 bases; bases with no gene match: 5. CDR3 in DNA: TGTGCCAGCAGTCAAACAGGGGCCTCCTACGAGCAGTACTTC. Its protein is CASSQTGASYEQYF.

J is TRBJ1-5 and V is TRBV4-3; 8 bases are shared with TRBD1. Germline V lookup: CDR1 LGHNA, CDR2 YSLEER. The CDR3 has 15 amino acids. After removal of 4 bases from V and 1 base from J, the junction contained 3 bases not matched to a gene. The DNA of the CDR3 is TGCGCCAGCAGCCTGGACAGGGCCAGCAATCAGCCCCAGCATTTT. Amino acids: CASSLDRASNQPQHF.

The chain carries TRBV28 and TRBJ1-5; D not certain. The CDR3 loop spans 15 amino acids. Germline CDR1 is MDHEN and CDR2 is SYDVKM. V was shortened by 7 bases and J by 6 bases, with 19 bases between the two germline ends. The CDR3 sequence: CASTQGSGFRQPQHF. Written as DNA, the CDR3 is TGTGCCAGCACCCAAGGTTCCGGGTTTCGTCAGCCCCAGCATTTT.

The chain links TRBV4-1 to TRBJ2-2; possibly TRBD1 for D (6 bases). Germline V gene lookup returns CDR1 MGHRA and CDR2 YSYEKL. V lost 8 bases, J lost 6 bases, and 10 bases lay in between. CDR3 length: 12 amino acids. The DNA of the CDR3 is TGCGCCAGCTTCAGGGGAGCCGGGGAGCTGTTTTTT. It encodes CASFRGAGELFF.

The chain has TRBV2 and TRBJ2-7, with D possibly TRBD1 on 5 matching bases. The germline V and J ends were trimmed by 3 bases and 5 bases, with 11 bases remaining between them. The length of the CDR3 is 13 residues. The germline V gene encodes CDR1 SNHLY and CDR2 FYNNEI. As DNA, the CDR3 is TGTGCCAGCAGTGATTGGGGCACCAACGAGCAGTACTTC. This codes for CASSDWGTNEQYF.

The chain links TRBV19 to TRBJ2-7; D call uncertain. The CDR3 runs to 13 residues. The V gene's germline CDR1 is LNHDA and CDR2 SQIVND (reference sequence). Trimming removed 5 bases from V and 2 bases from J, with 10 bases in between. In nucleotides, the CDR3 is TGTGCCAGTAGTTACGGTGGGACCTACGAGCAGTACTTC. It yields the protein CASSYGGTYEQYF.

The chain carries TRBV5-4 and TRBJ2-1, with TRBD1 identical over 9 bases. CDR3 size: 14 residues. V lost 4 bases to trimming and J lost 6 bases; unmatched junction nucleotides: 5. Germline-derived CDR1 and CDR2 are SGHNT and YYREEE (reference sequence). The CDR3 coding sequence is TGTGCCAGCAGCGGATCGGACAGGGGCAATGAGCAGTTCTTC. Protein: CASSGSDRGNEQFF.

The chain links TRBV7-9 to TRBJ2-5; D may be TRBD2 (6 bases). In germline, CDR1 is SEHNR, CDR2 FQNEAQ (reference sequence). The CDR3 sequence is 16 residues long. V was cut by 5 bases and J by 1 base, with 17 bases left in between. CDR3 protein: CASSVSPQGLQETQYF. The DNA for the CDR3 is TGTGCCAGCAGCGTTAGCCCGCAGGGACTCCAAGAGACCCAGTACTTC. Together with reference TRBV7-9 and TRBJ2-5, the CDR3 gives the full variable domain: DTGVSQNPRHKITKRGQNVTFRCDPISEHNRLYWYRQTLGQGPEFLTYFQNEAQLEKSRLLSDRFSAERPKGSFSTLEIQRTEQGDSAMYLCASSVSPQGLQETQYFGPGTRLLVL.

The J gene is TRBJ2-5, the V gene TRBV27, with 11 nucleotides matching TRBD2. Trimming cost V 5 bases and J 1 base; bases outside gene matches: 6. This CDR3 has 16 amino acids. Germline V gene data show CDR1 as MNHEY and CDR2 as SMNVEV (reference sequence). The CDR3 region is CASSHLLAGAQETQYF. The CDR3 region has the DNA TGTGCCAGCAGTCACTTACTAGCGGGGGCCCAAGAGACCCAGTACTTC.

The genes are TRBV7-9 and TRBJ1-1; D remains unclear. Trimming took off 5 bases at V and 7 bases at J, with 20 bases between the two ends. Germline V lookup: CDR1 SEHNR, CDR2 FQNEAQ (reference sequence). The CDR3 runs 15 residues. The CDR3 DNA follows: TGTGCCAGCAGCGCTTTAGGGAGACCCATTTATGAAGCTTTCTTT. It encodes CASSALGRPIYEAFF.